This T cell receptor (beta chain) is from a study of cytomegalovirus exposure and HLA in healthy donors. Study background: The use of the same platform for the 120 validation repertoires and the 550 to 850 first-cohort repertoires was reported by a later analysis. Study findings and constraints: Many donors shared some public TCRs, even though most TCR sequences were rare. Overall, approximately 150 TCR beta chains were annotated as cytomegalovirus-associated. Per published reports, the classifier diagnosed cytomegalovirus status with high specificity and sensitivity.

Concerning this clone: Its antigen is unknown.

The assay was immunoSEQ multiplex PCR, and TCRdb's table has in-frame clones only and misses some. Of over 100,000 clones listed, 85% to 90% are singletons. The CDR3 runs to 15 residues. The germline V gene encodes CDR1 ENHRY and CDR2 SYGVKD. The V and J ends lost 10 bases and 4 bases, in that order; junction bases with no gene match: 9. The chain joins TRBV10-3 to TRBJ2-5; 13 bases align to TRBD2. The receptor comes from a man younger than 40 in good health and CMV-seronegative. Material for sequencing was PBMCs. Here the CDR3 reads CATGTSGVLTETQYF. The CDR3 region has the DNA TGTGCCACCGGGACTAGCGGGGTTCTAACAGAGACCCAGTACTTC.